This T cell receptor (beta chain) came from a study of OX40 agonist ivuxolimab in advanced cancers. Prior autoimmune disease or systemic immunosuppression barred patients. V trimming: 4 bases; J trimming: 2 bases; junction bases outside the gene matches: 8. Per the germline V gene, CDR1 is SGHRS and CDR2 is YFSETQ. This CDR3 spans 16 amino acids. Study-level points and caveats: By week 6 at 0.1 to 3.0 mg/kg, blood CD4+ and CD8+ T cells had expanded clonally. It was not determined which antigens were specifically recognized by the peripheral T cells that had undergone clonal expansion. Among the nonresponders, some also had low normalized T-cell clonal expansion.

In regard to this clone: Its antigen is undetermined.

TCRdb's table, derived via immunoSEQ multiplex PCR, lists solely in-frame clones and lacks some. The sample has fewer than 80,000 clones, roughly 76% seen once; the top ten hold 1.6%. The rearrangement links TRBV5-1 to TRBJ1-3; 8 bases are shared with TRBD1. The sequence derives from an adult with an advanced solid tumor such as melanoma, head and neck, liver or kidney cancer. Sequences were derived from CD4+ or CD8+ T cells sorted from blood, sampled in a trial of the OX40 agonist ivuxolimab. CDR3 sequence: CASSIPGTGTGNTIYF. CDR3 nucleotide sequence: TGCGCCAGCAGCATCCCAGGGACAGGAACTGGAAACACCATATATTTT.